A selection of T cell receptor beta chains follows, all from one sample in a study of T cells in pancreatic ductal adenocarcinoma. The repertoire was sequenced with immunoSEQ multiplex PCR; TCRdb's copy has only in-frame clones and lacks some. The table includes approximately 19,000 clones, around nine tenths detected once. Sequencing was carried out using PBMCs. The receptors were sampled from a human donor with pancreatic ductal adenocarcinoma. The CDR3 runs from the conserved cysteine through the conserved F or W. A D gene is named only where the DNA matches it firmly.

d_call: NA; v_call: TRBV11-3; j_call: TRBJ1-5; cdr3_aa: CASSWTEYGNQPQHF
d_call: TRBD2; v_call: TRBV5-1; j_call: TRBJ2-1; cdr3_aa: CASSLDQRGYNEQFF
d_call: NA; v_call: TRBV7-8; j_call: TRBJ2-7; cdr3_aa: CASSGVGGAASYEQYF
d_call: NA; v_call: TRBV4-2; j_call: TRBJ2-1; cdr3_aa: CASSQEGGPTYNEQFF
d_call: TRBD1; v_call: TRBV28; j_call: TRBJ1-2; cdr3_aa: CASRTGDNYGYTF
d_call: TRBD1; v_call: TRBV19; j_call: TRBJ2-2; cdr3_aa: CASWEGGGTGELFF
d_call: NA; v_call: TRBV5-5; j_call: TRBJ1-4; cdr3_aa: CASSLEAGHPKELFF
d_call: TRBD1; v_call: TRBV19; j_call: TRBJ2-3; cdr3_aa: CASSGRDRTTDTQYF
d_call: TRBD1; v_call: TRBV10-3; j_call: TRBJ1-2; cdr3_aa: CAISGGTGDYGYTF
d_call: TRBD1; v_call: TRBV14; j_call: TRBJ2-7; cdr3_aa: CASASRRTGRGEQYF
d_call: TRBD1; v_call: TRBV10-3; j_call: TRBJ1-1; cdr3_aa: CAISERGQGMNTEAFF
d_call: NA; v_call: TRBV28; j_call: TRBJ1-2; cdr3_aa: CASSFGDPTGSGYTF
d_call: TRBD1; v_call: TRBV14; j_call: TRBJ2-1; cdr3_aa: CASSQPDRAYNEQFF
d_call: NA; v_call: TRBV5-4; j_call: TRBJ2-1; cdr3_aa: CASRRDNEQFF
d_call: TRBD2; v_call: TRBV7-2; j_call: TRBJ2-7; cdr3_aa: CASSLDGGATYEQYF
d_call: NA; v_call: TRBV25-1; j_call: TRBJ1-2; cdr3_aa: CASSSQDIYGYTF
d_call: TRBD2; v_call: TRBV7-2; j_call: TRBJ2-1; cdr3_aa: CASSFQGLGDNEQFF
d_call: NA; v_call: TRBV5-4; j_call: TRBJ1-2; cdr3_aa: CASSGLQGRSGYTF
d_call: NA; v_call: TRBV4-1; j_call: TRBJ1-1; cdr3_aa: CASSLRGTDDTEAFF
d_call: TRBD2; v_call: TRBV6-5; j_call: TRBJ2-1; cdr3_aa: CASSLGGNEQFF
d_call: NA; v_call: TRBV5-4; j_call: TRBJ2-7; cdr3_aa: CASSQELEQGPYEQYF
d_call: NA; v_call: TRBV9; j_call: TRBJ2-5; cdr3_aa: CASSVSGGETQYF